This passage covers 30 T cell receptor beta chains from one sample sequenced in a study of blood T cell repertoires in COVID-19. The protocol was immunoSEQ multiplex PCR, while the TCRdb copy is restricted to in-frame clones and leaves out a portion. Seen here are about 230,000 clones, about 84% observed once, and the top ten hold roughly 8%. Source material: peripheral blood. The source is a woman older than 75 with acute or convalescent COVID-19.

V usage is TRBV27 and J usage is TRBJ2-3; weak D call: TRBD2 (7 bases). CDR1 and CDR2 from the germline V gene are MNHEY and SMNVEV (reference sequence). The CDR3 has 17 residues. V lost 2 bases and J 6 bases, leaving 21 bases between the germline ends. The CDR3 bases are TGTGCCAGCAGTTTAATTCGGACTAGGGGGAGGGTCGATACGCAGTATTTT. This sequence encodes CASSLIRTRGRVDTQYF.

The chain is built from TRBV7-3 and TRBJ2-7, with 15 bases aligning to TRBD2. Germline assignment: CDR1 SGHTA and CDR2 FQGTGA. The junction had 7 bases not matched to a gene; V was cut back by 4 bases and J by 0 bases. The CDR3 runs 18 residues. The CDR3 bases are TGTGCCAGCAGCTCCCTCGGGACTAGCGGGGGGAGCTCCTACGAGCAGTACTTC. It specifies CASSSLGTSGGSSYEQYF.

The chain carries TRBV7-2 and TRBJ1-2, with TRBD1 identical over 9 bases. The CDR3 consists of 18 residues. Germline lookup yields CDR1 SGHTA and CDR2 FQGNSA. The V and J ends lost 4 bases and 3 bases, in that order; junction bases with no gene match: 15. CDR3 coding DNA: TGTGCCAGCAGCTCAGGGGAATTCCCGGGACAGGGAGACTATGGCTACACCTTC. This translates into CASSSGEFPGQGDYGYTF.

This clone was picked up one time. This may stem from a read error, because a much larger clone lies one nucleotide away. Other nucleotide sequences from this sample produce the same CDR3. CDR3 nucleotides: TGCGCCAGCAGCTTGGAGGGAGCCGGGGAGCTGTTTTTT. Translating it yields CASSLEGAGELFF. This sequence joins TRBV5-1 and TRBJ2-2; possibly TRBD2 for D (5 bases). V was shortened by 0 bases and J by 6 bases, with 6 bases between the two germline ends. Germline values: CDR1 SGHRS, CDR2 YFSETQ. There are 13 residues in the CDR3.

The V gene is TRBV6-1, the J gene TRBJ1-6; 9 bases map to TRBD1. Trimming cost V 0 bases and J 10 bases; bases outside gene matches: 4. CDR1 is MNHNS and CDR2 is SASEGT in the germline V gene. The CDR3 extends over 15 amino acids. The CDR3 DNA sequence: TGTGCCAGCAGTGAAGCAGGGACAGGGAACTCACCCCTCCACTTT. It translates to CASSEAGTGNSPLHF.

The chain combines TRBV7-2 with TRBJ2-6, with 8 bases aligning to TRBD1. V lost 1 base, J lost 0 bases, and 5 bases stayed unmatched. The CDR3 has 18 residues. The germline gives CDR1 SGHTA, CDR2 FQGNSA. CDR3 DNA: TGTGCCAGCAGCTTAGTAGACAGGGGCTTCTCTGGGGCCAACGTCCTGACTTTC. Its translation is CASSLVDRGFSGANVLTF.

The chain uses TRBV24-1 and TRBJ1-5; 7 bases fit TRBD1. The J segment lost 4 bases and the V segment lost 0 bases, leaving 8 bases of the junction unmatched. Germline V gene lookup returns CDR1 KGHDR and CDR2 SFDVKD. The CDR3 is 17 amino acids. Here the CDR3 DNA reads TGTGCCACCAGTGATTTGCGGAGGGGGCTTACTAATCAGCCCCAGCATTTT. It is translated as CATSDLRRGLTNQPQHF.

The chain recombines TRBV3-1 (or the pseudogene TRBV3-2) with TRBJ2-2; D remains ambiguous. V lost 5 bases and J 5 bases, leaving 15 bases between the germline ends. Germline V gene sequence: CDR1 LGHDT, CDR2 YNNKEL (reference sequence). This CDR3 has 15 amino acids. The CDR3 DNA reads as TGTGCCAGCAGCTTTTCCCCATTTACAACCGGGGAGCTGTTTTTT. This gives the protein CASSFSPFTTGELFF.

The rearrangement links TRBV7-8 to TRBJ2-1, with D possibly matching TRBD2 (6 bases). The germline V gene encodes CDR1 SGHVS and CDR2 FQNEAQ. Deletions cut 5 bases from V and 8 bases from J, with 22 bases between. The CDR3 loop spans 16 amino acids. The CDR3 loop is CASSPQGLLYHDEQFF. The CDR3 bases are TGTGCCAGCAGCCCTCAGGGACTCCTGTATCACGATGAGCAGTTCTTC.

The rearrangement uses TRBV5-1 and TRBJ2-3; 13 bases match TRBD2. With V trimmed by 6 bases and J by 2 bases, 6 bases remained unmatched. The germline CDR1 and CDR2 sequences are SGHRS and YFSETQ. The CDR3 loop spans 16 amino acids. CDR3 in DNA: TGCGCCAGCAAACTAGCGGGGGGGCAGGTCACAGATACGCAGTATTTT. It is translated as CASKLAGGQVTDTQYF. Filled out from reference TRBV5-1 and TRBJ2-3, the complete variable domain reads KAGVTQTPRYLIKTRGQQVTLSCSPISGHRSVSWYQQTPGQGLQFLFEYFSETQRNKGNFPGRFSGRQFSNSRSEMNVSTLELGDSALYLCASKLAGGQVTDTQYFGPGTRLTVL.

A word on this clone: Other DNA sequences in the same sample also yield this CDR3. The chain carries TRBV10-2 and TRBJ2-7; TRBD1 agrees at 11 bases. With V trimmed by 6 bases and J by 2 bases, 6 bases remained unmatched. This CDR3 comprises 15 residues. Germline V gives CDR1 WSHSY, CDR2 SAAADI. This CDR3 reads CASSEGTGGTYEQYF. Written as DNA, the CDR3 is TGCGCCAGCAGCGAAGGGACAGGGGGGACCTACGAGCAGTACTTC.

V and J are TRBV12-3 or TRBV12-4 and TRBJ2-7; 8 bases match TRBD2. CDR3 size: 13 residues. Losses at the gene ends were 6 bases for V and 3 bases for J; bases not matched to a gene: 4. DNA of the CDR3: TGTGCCAGCAGCCTAGCGGGCAGCTACGAGCAGTACTTC. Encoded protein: CASSLAGSYEQYF.

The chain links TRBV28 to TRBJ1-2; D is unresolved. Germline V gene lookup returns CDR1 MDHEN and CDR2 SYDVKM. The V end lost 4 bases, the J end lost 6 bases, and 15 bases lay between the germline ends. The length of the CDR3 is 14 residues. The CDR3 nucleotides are TGTGCCAGCAGTTCTGGGTCCAGGTTGGATGGCTACACCTTC. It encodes CASSSGSRLDGYTF.

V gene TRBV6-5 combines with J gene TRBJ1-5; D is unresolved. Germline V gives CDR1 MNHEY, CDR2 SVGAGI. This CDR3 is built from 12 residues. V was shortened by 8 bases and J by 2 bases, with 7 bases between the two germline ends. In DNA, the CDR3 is TGTGCCAGCGGTCAGGGCAATCAGCCCCAGCATTTT. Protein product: CASGQGNQPQHF.

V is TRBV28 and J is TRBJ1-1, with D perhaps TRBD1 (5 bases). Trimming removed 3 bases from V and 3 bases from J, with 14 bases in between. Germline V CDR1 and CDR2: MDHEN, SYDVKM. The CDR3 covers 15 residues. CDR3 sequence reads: CASSLWGYAYTEAFF. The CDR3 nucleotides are TGTGCCAGCAGTTTGTGGGGCTACGCCTACACTGAAGCTTTCTTT.

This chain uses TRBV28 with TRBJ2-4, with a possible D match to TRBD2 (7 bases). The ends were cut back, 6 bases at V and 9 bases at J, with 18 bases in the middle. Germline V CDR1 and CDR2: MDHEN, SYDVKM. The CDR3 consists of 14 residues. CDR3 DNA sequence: TGTGCCAGCAGCCGGGGGGCCGAAGGAGGCATTCAGTACTTC. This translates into CASSRGAEGGIQYF.

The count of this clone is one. CDR3 bases: TGTGCCAGCAGCTTAGGGCTAGCGGGGGGCCGCACAGATACGCAGTATTTT. It yields the protein CASSLGLAGGRTDTQYF. V gene TRBV11-3 combines with J gene TRBJ2-3; the match to TRBD2 covers 11 bases. The length of the CDR3 is 17 residues. Germline CDR1 reads SGHNT; CDR2 reads YENEEA. Unmatched junction bases numbered 4, after V lost 1 base and J lost 1 base.

Here the CDR3 DNA reads TGTGCCAGCAGTTTATCTGCGGGATCGGGGGAGCAGTACTTC. Its protein is CASSLSAGSGEQYF. The rearrangement joins TRBV28 to TRBJ2-7; the D gene is possibly TRBD2 (6 bases). This CDR3 is 14 amino acids long. CDR1 is MDHEN and CDR2 is SYDVKM in the germline V gene. Trimming removed 1 base at V and 7 bases at J, with 14 bases between.

The CDR3 DNA follows: TGTGCCAGCAGCCCATACAGTGGGGGCGCGCAGTATTTT. Translation: CASSPYSGGAQYF. The chain has TRBV14 and TRBJ2-3; D is possibly TRBD1 (6 bases). This CDR3 comprises 13 residues. CDR1 SGHDN and CDR2 FVKESK come from the germline V gene. V lost 4 bases and J 10 bases, leaving 15 bases between the germline ends.

CDR3 loop: CASSLGGRGATETQYF. The CDR3 region has the DNA TGCGCCAGCAGCTTGGGCGGGCGCGGGGCAACCGAGACCCAGTACTTC. The genes are TRBV5-1 and TRBJ2-5, with D maybe TRBD2 (6 bases). V was clipped by 0 bases and J by 5 bases, with 17 bases between them. CDR3 size: 16 residues. CDR1 and CDR2 from the germline V gene are SGHRS and YFSETQ.

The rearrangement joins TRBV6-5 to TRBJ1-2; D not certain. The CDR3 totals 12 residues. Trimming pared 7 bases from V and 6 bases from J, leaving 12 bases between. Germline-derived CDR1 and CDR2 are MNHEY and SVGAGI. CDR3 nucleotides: TGTGCCAGCAAGATCGGAGTGGATGGCTACACCTTC. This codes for CASKIGVDGYTF.

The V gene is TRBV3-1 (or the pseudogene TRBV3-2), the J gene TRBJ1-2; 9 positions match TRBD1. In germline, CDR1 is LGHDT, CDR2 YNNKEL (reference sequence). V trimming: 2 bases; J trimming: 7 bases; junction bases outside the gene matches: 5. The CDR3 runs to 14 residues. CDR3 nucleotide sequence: TGTGCCAGCAGCCAAACACAGGGGGCGGTTGGCTACACCTTC. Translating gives CASSQTQGAVGYTF.

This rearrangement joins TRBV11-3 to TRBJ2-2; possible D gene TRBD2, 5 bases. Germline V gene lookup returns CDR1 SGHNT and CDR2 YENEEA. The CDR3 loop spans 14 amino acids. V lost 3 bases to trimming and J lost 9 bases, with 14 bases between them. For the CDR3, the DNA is TGTGCCAGCAGCTTGGACCCGGCGGGCCGGGAGCTGTTTTTT. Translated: CASSLDPAGRELFF.

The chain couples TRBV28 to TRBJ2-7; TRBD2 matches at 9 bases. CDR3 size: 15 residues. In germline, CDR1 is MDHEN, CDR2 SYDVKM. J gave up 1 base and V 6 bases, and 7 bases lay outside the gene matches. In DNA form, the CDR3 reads TGTGCCAGCAGCCAGACTAGCGGAGCGTCCTACGAGCAGTACTTC. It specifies CASSQTSGASYEQYF.

The CDR3 loop reads CASSLLETAYEQYF. The CDR3 DNA follows: TGTGCCAGCAGCTTACTGGAGACCGCCTACGAGCAGTACTTC. The rearrangement links TRBV7-9 to TRBJ2-7; no clear D. V was cut by 2 bases and J by 2 bases, with 10 bases left in between. The germline V gene encodes CDR1 SEHNR and CDR2 FQNEAQ (reference sequence). There are 14 residues in the CDR3.

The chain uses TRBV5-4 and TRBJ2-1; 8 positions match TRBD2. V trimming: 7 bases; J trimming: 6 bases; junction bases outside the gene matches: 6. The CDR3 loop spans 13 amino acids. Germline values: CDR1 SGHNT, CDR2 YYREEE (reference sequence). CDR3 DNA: TGTGCCAGCGGACTAGCAACAGGCAATGAGCAGTTCTTC. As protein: CASGLATGNEQFF.

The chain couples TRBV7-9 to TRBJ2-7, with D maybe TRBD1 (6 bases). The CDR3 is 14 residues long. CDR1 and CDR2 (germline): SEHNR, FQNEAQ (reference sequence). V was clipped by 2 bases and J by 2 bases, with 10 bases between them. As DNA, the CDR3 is TGTGCCAGCAGCTTAAGTGGACAGCCCTACGAGCAGTACTTC. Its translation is CASSLSGQPYEQYF.

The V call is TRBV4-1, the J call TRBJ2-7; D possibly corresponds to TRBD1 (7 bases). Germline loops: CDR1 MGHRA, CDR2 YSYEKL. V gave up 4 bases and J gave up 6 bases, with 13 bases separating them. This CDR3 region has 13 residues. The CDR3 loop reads CASSLSRGAEQYF. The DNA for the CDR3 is TGCGCCAGCAGCCTGTCCAGGGGGGCCGAGCAGTACTTC.

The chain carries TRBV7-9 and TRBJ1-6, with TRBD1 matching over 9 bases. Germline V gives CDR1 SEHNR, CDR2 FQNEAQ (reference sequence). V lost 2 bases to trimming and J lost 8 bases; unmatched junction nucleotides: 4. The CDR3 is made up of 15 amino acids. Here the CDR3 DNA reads TGTGCCAGCAGCTTAAGGACAGGGGATTATTCACCCCTCCACTTT. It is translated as CASSLRTGDYSPLHF.

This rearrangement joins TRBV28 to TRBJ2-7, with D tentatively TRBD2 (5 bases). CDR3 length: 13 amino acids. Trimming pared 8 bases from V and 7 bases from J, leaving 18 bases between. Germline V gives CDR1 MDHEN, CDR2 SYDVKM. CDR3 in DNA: TGTGCCAGCCGACCCGGAGGAAGGCCAGAGCAGTACTTC. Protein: CASRPGGRPEQYF.